This T cell receptor (beta chain) was profiled in a study of cytomegalovirus exposure and HLA in healthy donors. Study findings and constraints: Fewer N-insertions (relative to the 666-donor mean) were reportedly seen in an Asian-associated ancestry cluster in a later analysis. Reportedly, TCR beta sequences accurately predicted HLA-A and HLA-B alleles in most subjects.

Regarding this clone: The antigen is not known.

From germline, CDR1 is SGHDT and CDR2 YYEEEE. V shed 4 bases, J shed 5 bases, and the junction held 4 bases outside the gene matches. This CDR3 has 14 amino acids. A multiplex PCR was run with 60 Vbeta primers and 13 Jbeta primers. Sequenced by immunoSEQ multiplex PCR; TCRdb stores in-frame clones only, minus some. This repertoire shows roughly 200,000 clones, roughly an eighth found once; its top ten account for under 10%. The TCR comes from a man over 45 in good health and CMV-seropositive. The chain recombines TRBV5-6 with TRBJ2-1, with TRBD1 matching over 9 bases. The sequenced sample was PBMCs. CDR3 DNA sequence: TGTGCCAGCAGCGTCCGGGACAGGGACAATGAGCAGTTCTTC. Its protein product is CASSVRDRDNEQFF. Looking up the rest from reference TRBV5-6 and TRBJ2-1 gives the full variable domain: DAGVTQSPTHLIKTRGQQVTLRCSPKSGHDTVSWYQQALGQGPQFIFQYYEEEERQRGNFPDRFSGHQFPNYSSELNVNALLLGDSALYLCASSVRDRDNEQFFGPGTRLTVL.